This TCR beta chain was captured by sequencing in a study of cytomegalovirus exposure and HLA in healthy donors. PCR used 60 Vbeta primers and 13 Jbeta primers. The table came from immunoSEQ multiplex PCR; TCRdb's copy has only in-frame clones and leaves some out. The sample lists around 200,000 clones, 80% occurring once. The CDR3 runs 12 residues. Per germline, CDR1 GTSNPN and CDR2 SVGIG (reference sequence). Trimming at V came to 2 bases and at J to 6 bases, leaving 2 bases not matched to a gene. The source of this sequence is a boy aged 5-17 years in good health and CMV-seronegative. What was sequenced was PBMCs. This rearrangement joins TRBV30 to TRBJ1-2; 8 nucleotides line up with TRBD1. This CDR3 reads CAWSTGGHGYTF. CDR3 DNA: TGTGCCTGGAGTACAGGGGGGCATGGCTACACCTTC.